A selection of T cell receptor beta chains follows, all from one sample in a study of blood T cell repertoires in COVID-19. TCRdb's copy holds only in-frame clones and misses some; the assay was immunoSEQ multiplex PCR. The table has roughly 300,000 clones, roughly 93% seen once; the top ten hold 2% to 2.5%. Sequenced material: PBMCs or T cells enriched from blood (not recorded which). The receptors shown here come from a woman in her 40s with acute COVID-19. Both conserved end residues are part of each CDR3. Fields, in order: J gene, clone size, V gene, CDR3 length, D gene, CDR3 DNA, CDR3 protein. D genes are given only for firm matches. Rows may omit the clone size; those that give it use once, few, many or a size class.

J gene: TRBJ2-2
clone size: .
V gene: TRBV29-1
CDR3 length: 12
D gene: TRBD1
CDR3 DNA: TGCAGCGTCGCACAGGGGACCGGGGAGCTGTTTTTT
CDR3 protein: CSVAQGTGELFF

J gene: TRBJ1-2
clone size: once
V gene: TRBV18
CDR3 length: 14
D gene: TRBD1
CDR3 DNA: TGTGCCAGCATGCAGGGGGCCCTAAACTATGGCTACACCTTC
CDR3 protein: CASMQGALNYGYTF

J gene: TRBJ2-3
clone size: .
V gene: TRBV19
CDR3 length: 16
D gene: TRBD1
CDR3 DNA: TGTGCCAGTAGTATAGGCGCCGACAGGGGTCATGACACGCAGTATTTT
CDR3 protein: CASSIGADRGHDTQYF

J gene: TRBJ1-1
clone size: .
V gene: TRBV2
CDR3 length: 13
D gene: TRBD1
CDR3 DNA: TGTGCCAGCGCGGGACAGGGGAACACTGAAGCTTTCTTT
CDR3 protein: CASAGQGNTEAFF

J gene: TRBJ2-7
clone size: .
V gene: TRBV27
CDR3 length: 14
D gene: .
CDR3 DNA: TGTGCCAGCAGTTTAGTGGCAGTCGGAGGGGAGCAGTACTTC
CDR3 protein: CASSLVAVGGEQYF

J gene: TRBJ1-5
clone size: .
V gene: TRBV6-2/TRBV6-3
CDR3 length: 15
D gene: .
CDR3 DNA: TGTGCCAGCAGTTCTACGGGATCTAGCAATCAGCCCCAGCATTTT
CDR3 protein: CASSSTGSSNQPQHF

J gene: TRBJ2-3
clone size: once
V gene: TRBV5-4
CDR3 length: 14
D gene: .
CDR3 DNA: TGTGCCAGCAGCTTGCGGGGGGCTACAGATACGCAGTATTTT
CDR3 protein: CASSLRGATDTQYF

J gene: TRBJ2-3
clone size: .
V gene: TRBV18
CDR3 length: 17
D gene: TRBD2
CDR3 DNA: TGTGCCAGCTCACCCGGACTAGCGGGGGGGTCTACAGATACGCAGTATTTT
CDR3 protein: CASSPGLAGGSTDTQYF

J gene: TRBJ1-1
clone size: .
V gene: TRBV5-1
CDR3 length: 16
D gene: TRBD1
CDR3 DNA: TGCGCCAGCAGAAAAGGGACAGAGATATCGAACACTGAAGCTTTCTTT
CDR3 protein: CASRKGTEISNTEAFF

J gene: TRBJ1-2
clone size: .
V gene: TRBV6-2/TRBV6-3
CDR3 length: 13
D gene: .
CDR3 DNA: TGTGCCAGCAGCCCGGACAGCCTTTATGGCTACACCTTC
CDR3 protein: CASSPDSLYGYTF

J gene: TRBJ1-1
clone size: .
V gene: TRBV28
CDR3 length: 16
D gene: TRBD1
CDR3 DNA: TGTGCCAGCAAGGGGGCGGACAGGGCCGGATCAACTGAAGCTTTCTTT
CDR3 protein: CASKGADRAGSTEAFF

J gene: TRBJ2-1
clone size: .
V gene: TRBV2
CDR3 length: 16
D gene: .
CDR3 DNA: TGTGCCAGCAGTGAAGGTTGGAGGGGCCTTTACAATGAGCAGTTCTTC
CDR3 protein: CASSEGWRGLYNEQFF

J gene: TRBJ2-5
clone size: .
V gene: TRBV5-1
CDR3 length: 14
D gene: .
CDR3 DNA: TGCGCCAGCAGCTTTCAGGGGATTCAAGAGACCCAGTACTTC
CDR3 protein: CASSFQGIQETQYF

J gene: TRBJ2-7
clone size: few
V gene: TRBV11-2
CDR3 length: 11
D gene: .
CDR3 DNA: TGTGCCAGCAGCCACACATACGAGCAGTACTTC
CDR3 protein: CASSHTYEQYF

J gene: TRBJ1-1
clone size: .
V gene: TRBV25-1
CDR3 length: 12
D gene: TRBD1
CDR3 DNA: TGTGCCAGCAGGGGACAGGGAAGTCTAGCTTTCTTT
CDR3 protein: CASRGQGSLAFF

J gene: TRBJ1-4
clone size: .
V gene: TRBV30
CDR3 length: 14
D gene: TRBD1
CDR3 DNA: TGTGCCTGGAGTAGACAGGGAAAATATGAAAAACTGTTTTTT
CDR3 protein: CAWSRQGKYEKLFF

J gene: TRBJ2-2
clone size: .
V gene: TRBV6-5
CDR3 length: 11
D gene: .
CDR3 DNA: TGTGCCAGCAGGAGACAGGGGGAGCTGTTTTTT
CDR3 protein: CASRRQGELFF

J gene: TRBJ2-7
clone size: few
V gene: TRBV7-8
CDR3 length: 14
D gene: TRBD1
CDR3 DNA: TGTGCCAGCAGCCCGGGACAGGGATTCTACGAGCAGTACTTC
CDR3 protein: CASSPGQGFYEQYF

J gene: TRBJ1-6
clone size: .
V gene: TRBV7-3
CDR3 length: 14
D gene: .
CDR3 DNA: TGTGCCAGCAGCAGGGGGATAGTTAATTCACCCCTCCACTTT
CDR3 protein: CASSRGIVNSPLHF

J gene: TRBJ2-2
clone size: .
V gene: TRBV5-1
CDR3 length: 14
D gene: TRBD1
CDR3 DNA: TGCGCCACCAGGGACAGCTTTAACACCGGGGAGCTGTTTTTT
CDR3 protein: CATRDSFNTGELFF

J gene: TRBJ1-4
clone size: .
V gene: TRBV11-2
CDR3 length: 13
D gene: TRBD1
CDR3 DNA: TGTGCCAGCGCCGGGTGGACAGGCGAAAAACTGTTTTTT
CDR3 protein: CASAGWTGEKLFF

J gene: TRBJ2-2
clone size: .
V gene: TRBV7-9
CDR3 length: 13
D gene: .
CDR3 DNA: TGTGCCAGCACCCGGTTTTCCACCGGGGAGCTGTTTTTT
CDR3 protein: CASTRFSTGELFF

J gene: TRBJ1-1
clone size: .
V gene: TRBV23-1
CDR3 length: 11
D gene: .
CDR3 DNA: TGCGCCACTAAGGGGCACACTGAAGCTTTCTTT
CDR3 protein: CATKGHTEAFF

J gene: TRBJ1-5
clone size: .
V gene: TRBV6-5
CDR3 length: 14
D gene: .
CDR3 DNA: TGTGCCAGCAGCCGTGGGCAAGGGGATCAGCCCCAGCATTTT
CDR3 protein: CASSRGQGDQPQHF

J gene: TRBJ2-2
clone size: .
V gene: TRBV18
CDR3 length: 15
D gene: TRBD1
CDR3 DNA: TGTGCCAGCTCTTCAGACAGGGGGAGCACCGGGGAGCTGTTTTTT
CDR3 protein: CASSSDRGSTGELFF

J gene: TRBJ2-5
clone size: .
V gene: TRBV11-1
CDR3 length: 16
D gene: .
CDR3 DNA: TGTGCCAGCAGCTTAAACTCAGCCGGGACTCGGGAGACCCAGTACTTC
CDR3 protein: CASSLNSAGTRETQYF

J gene: TRBJ2-5
clone size: .
V gene: TRBV18
CDR3 length: 13
D gene: TRBD1
CDR3 DNA: TGTGCCAGCTCATCCCAGGGGGCAGAGACCCAGTACTTC
CDR3 protein: CASSSQGAETQYF

J gene: TRBJ2-5
clone size: .
V gene: TRBV2
CDR3 length: 14
D gene: .
CDR3 DNA: TGTGCCAGCAGAGATTTCCAGGGTAAAGAGACCCAGTACTTC
CDR3 protein: CASRDFQGKETQYF

J gene: TRBJ2-7
clone size: .
V gene: TRBV27
CDR3 length: 13
D gene: .
CDR3 DNA: TGTGCCAGCAGGCCACTAGGTGCCTACGAGCAGTACTTC
CDR3 protein: CASRPLGAYEQYF

J gene: TRBJ2-1
clone size: .
V gene: TRBV5-1
CDR3 length: 16
D gene: TRBD2
CDR3 DNA: TGCGCCAGCAGCTTGGTAGCGGGACCTCCCTACAATGAGCAGTTCTTC
CDR3 protein: CASSLVAGPPYNEQFF

J gene: TRBJ2-2
clone size: .
V gene: TRBV7-6
CDR3 length: 15
D gene: .
CDR3 DNA: TGTGCCAGCAGCCCTGCAACGGGGATGGCCGGGGAGCTGTTTTTT
CDR3 protein: CASSPATGMAGELFF

J gene: TRBJ2-2
clone size: .
V gene: TRBV10-3
CDR3 length: 15
D gene: .
CDR3 DNA: TGTGCCACCCGTTTAGGCCAGGGGGGTACCGGGGAGCTGTTTTTT
CDR3 protein: CATRLGQGGTGELFF

J gene: TRBJ2-1
clone size: .
V gene: TRBV7-3
CDR3 length: 14
D gene: TRBD1
CDR3 DNA: TGTGCCAGCAGCTTTCAGGGGGCTGGCAATGAGCAGTTCTTC
CDR3 protein: CASSFQGAGNEQFF

J gene: TRBJ2-2
clone size: once
V gene: TRBV18
CDR3 length: 16
D gene: TRBD1
CDR3 DNA: TGTGCCAGCTCCCGGACCGGGACAGGGGACACCGGGGAGCTGTTTTTT
CDR3 protein: CASSRTGTGDTGELFF

J gene: TRBJ1-1
clone size: .
V gene: TRBV14
CDR3 length: 16
D gene: .
CDR3 DNA: TGTGCCAGCAGCCAAGATCTTGGCAGGGTGAACACTGAAGCTTTCTTT
CDR3 protein: CASSQDLGRVNTEAFF

J gene: TRBJ1-1
clone size: .
V gene: TRBV7-7
CDR3 length: 18
D gene: .
CDR3 DNA: TGTGCCAGCAGCTTAGTTCCCCCCGGCGGGGTGAAGAACACTGAAGCTTTCTTT
CDR3 protein: CASSLVPPGGVKNTEAFF

J gene: TRBJ1-2
clone size: .
V gene: TRBV7-9
CDR3 length: 14
D gene: TRBD1
CDR3 DNA: TGTGCCAGCAGCTTAGTGGCAGGGGGCTATGGCTACACCTTC
CDR3 protein: CASSLVAGGYGYTF

J gene: TRBJ1-5
clone size: .
V gene: TRBV6-5
CDR3 length: 14
D gene: TRBD1
CDR3 DNA: TGTGCCAGCAGCGCGACAGGGGGCAGTCAGCCCCAGCATTTT
CDR3 protein: CASSATGGSQPQHF

J gene: TRBJ2-3
clone size: .
V gene: TRBV27
CDR3 length: 14
D gene: .
CDR3 DNA: TGTGCCAGCAGTGCATGGACAGGCACAGATACGCAGTATTTT
CDR3 protein: CASSAWTGTDTQYF

J gene: TRBJ2-7
clone size: .
V gene: TRBV6-5
CDR3 length: 15
D gene: .
CDR3 DNA: TGTGCCAGCAGTTACTTATGGGGCAGATCCTACGAGCAGTACTTC
CDR3 protein: CASSYLWGRSYEQYF

J gene: TRBJ1-5
clone size: few
V gene: TRBV2
CDR3 length: 16
D gene: .
CDR3 DNA: TGTGCCAGCAGCTTACTCGAAGGGGCGCTGGGCCAGCCCCAGCATTTT
CDR3 protein: CASSLLEGALGQPQHF

J gene: TRBJ1-1
clone size: .
V gene: TRBV5-1
CDR3 length: 13
D gene: TRBD1
CDR3 DNA: TGCGCCAGCACGATAGGGGGCAGCACTGAAGCTTTCTTT
CDR3 protein: CASTIGGSTEAFF

J gene: TRBJ2-7
clone size: .
V gene: TRBV20-1
CDR3 length: 12
D gene: .
CDR3 DNA: TGCAGTGCTAGTAGCGCAGGGTACGAGCAGTACTTC
CDR3 protein: CSASSAGYEQYF

J gene: TRBJ2-1
clone size: .
V gene: TRBV4-1
CDR3 length: 17
D gene: TRBD2
CDR3 DNA: TGCGCCAGCAGCCAAGCCCCCCTTAGCGGGGGGGCGAATGAGCAGTTCTTC
CDR3 protein: CASSQAPLSGGANEQFF

J gene: TRBJ1-1
clone size: .
V gene: TRBV28
CDR3 length: 13
D gene: TRBD1
CDR3 DNA: TGTGCCAGCAGTTCCAGGGGGGAGATCAAAGCTTTCTTT
CDR3 protein: CASSSRGEIKAFF

J gene: TRBJ1-1
clone size: .
V gene: TRBV2
CDR3 length: 13
D gene: .
CDR3 DNA: TGTGCCAGCAGTGTACAGGTTAACACTGAAGCTTTCTTT
CDR3 protein: CASSVQVNTEAFF

J gene: TRBJ2-2
clone size: once
V gene: TRBV15
CDR3 length: 15
D gene: .
CDR3 DNA: TGTGCCACCAGCAGACCGGGACTCGACACCGGGGAGCTGTTTTTT
CDR3 protein: CATSRPGLDTGELFF

J gene: TRBJ1-1
clone size: few
V gene: TRBV5-5
CDR3 length: 16
D gene: TRBD1
CDR3 DNA: TGTGCCAGCAGCTTGGGCCCCCGACAGGGGAGGACTGAAGCTTTCTTT
CDR3 protein: CASSLGPRQGRTEAFF

J gene: TRBJ1-2
clone size: once
V gene: TRBV27
CDR3 length: 13
D gene: .
CDR3 DNA: TGTGCCAGCAGCCCTTCCGGGGTGGGCGGCTACACCTTC
CDR3 protein: CASSPSGVGGYTF

J gene: TRBJ2-4
clone size: few
V gene: TRBV13
CDR3 length: 16
D gene: .
CDR3 DNA: TGTGCCAGCAGCTCCCTACGTCTACGAGCCAAAAACATTCAGTACTTC
CDR3 protein: CASSSLRLRAKNIQYF